Below are 21 T cell receptor beta chains sequenced from a single sample in a study of blood T cell repertoires in COVID-19. Using immunoSEQ multiplex PCR, the repertoire was profiled, and TCRdb retains in-frame clones only, with some absent. Among 35,000 to 45,000 clones listed, roughly nine tenths were seen once. The sample was peripheral blood. The receptors stem from a human donor in a cohort sampled during active COVID-19.

The CDR3 spells CASRNSGTGDYGYTF. Here the CDR3 DNA reads TGTGCCAGCAGGAATTCCGGGACAGGGGACTATGGCTACACCTTC. The chain uses TRBV27 and TRBJ1-2; 10 nucleotides align to TRBD1. V shed 6 bases, J shed 3 bases, and the junction held 7 bases outside the gene matches. CDR3 size: 15 residues. Germline lookup yields CDR1 MNHEY and CDR2 SMNVEV (reference sequence).

The chain employs TRBV4-3 and TRBJ1-4, with TRBD1 identical over 7 bases. This CDR3 has 15 residues. Germline V lookup: CDR1 LGHNA, CDR2 YSLEER. The V gene end was trimmed by 0 bases and the J gene end by 8 bases; junction bases not matched to a gene: 6. CDR3 loop: CASSQEWDSGEKLFF. CDR3 in DNA: TGCGCCAGCAGCCAAGAATGGGACAGCGGAGAAAAACTGTTTTTT.

V is TRBV18 and J is TRBJ2-7, with 12 nucleotides matching TRBD1. CDR1 and CDR2 (germline): KGHSH, LQKENI. J gave up 5 bases and V 6 bases, and 11 bases lay outside the gene matches. CDR3 length: 16 amino acids. The CDR3 DNA follows: TGTGCCAGCTCTACCCGGGACAGGGGGCAATTTCACGAGCAGTACTTC. Its translation: CASSTRDRGQFHEQYF.

The CDR3 DNA reads as TGTGCCAGCAGCCCCGCATTCAGGGGGCGCAGGTATGGCTACACCTTC. Translated, it gives CASSPAFRGRRYGYTF. The chain has TRBV11-2 and TRBJ1-2; the match to TRBD1 covers 8 bases. This CDR3 spans 16 amino acids. V lost 5 bases to trimming and J lost 5 bases; unmatched junction nucleotides: 13. CDR1 SGHAT and CDR2 FQNNGV come from the germline V gene.

The rearrangement uses TRBV10-2 and TRBJ1-2, with 7 bases fitting TRBD1. Germline CDR1 WSHSY, CDR2 SAAADI. After removal of 3 bases from V and 8 bases from J, the junction contained 9 bases not matched to a gene. This CDR3 contains 14 residues. The CDR3 spells CASSDGQGVRGYTF. The CDR3 region has the DNA TGCGCCAGCAGTGATGGGCAGGGGGTTCGGGGCTACACCTTC.

This chain joins TRBV7-9 and TRBJ1-5; 9 nucleotides agree with TRBD1. Unmatched junction bases numbered 9, after V lost 3 bases and J lost 0 bases. The CDR3 is 18 residues long. Germline V CDR1 and CDR2: SEHNR, FQNEAQ (reference sequence). DNA for the CDR3: TGTGCCAGCAGCTTGGTGGGACAGGGTGTAATTAGCAATCAGCCCCAGCATTTT. This gives the protein CASSLVGQGVISNQPQHF.

The count of this clone is one. The CDR3 spells CASRLGTSRESYGYTF. DNA for the CDR3: TGTGCAAGTCGCCTAGGGACATCCAGGGAAAGCTATGGCTACACCTTC. The V call is TRBV12-2, the J call TRBJ1-2; the table names TRBD1, a call not compared with the DNA. TRBV12-2 is listed as a pseudogene. The CDR3 spans 16 residues.

The V gene is TRBV6-5, the J gene TRBJ2-7, with D possibly TRBD1 on 6 matching bases. CDR1 and CDR2 from the germline V gene are MNHEY and SVGAGI. V lost 2 bases, J lost 1 base, and 12 bases lay in between. The CDR3 sequence is 15 residues long. CDR3 in DNA: TGTGCCAGCAGTTACCGTCCGGACAGATCCTACGAGCAGTACTTC. Translated: CASSYRPDRSYEQYF.

The CDR3 DNA follows: TGTGCCAGCAGCAACGGACAGGACTACGAGCAGTACTTC. This encodes CASSNGQDYEQYF. The chain has TRBV5-4 and TRBJ2-7; 7 positions match TRBD1. CDR1 and CDR2 from the germline V gene are SGHNT and YYREEE (reference sequence). V shed 4 bases and J 3 bases; nucleotides not matched to a gene: 4. This CDR3 has 13 residues. The entire variable domain, with the rest obtained from reference TRBV5-4 and TRBJ2-7, is as follows: ETGVTQSPTHLIKTRGQQVTLRCSSQSGHNTVSWYQQALGQGPQFIFQYYREEENGRGNFPPRFSGLQFPNYSSELNVNALELDDSALYLCASSNGQDYEQYFGPGTRLTVT.

The rearrangement joins TRBV18 to TRBJ1-2, with a possible D match to TRBD1 (6 bases). This CDR3 is 14 amino acids long. Between the trimmed V and J ends, which lost 3 bases and 2 bases, there was a span of 10 bases. Per germline, CDR1 KGHSH and CDR2 LQKENI. This CDR3 is CASSPGQLNYGYTF. CDR3 nucleotides: TGTGCCAGCTCACCCGGACAGTTGAACTATGGCTACACCTTC.

The CDR3 reads CASSRTRDLPYEQYF. CDR3 coding DNA: TGTGCCAGCAGCAGAACTAGGGACTTGCCCTACGAGCAGTACTTC. This chain uses TRBV21-1 with TRBJ2-7; TRBD2, the D gene given by the table, was not confirmed from the DNA. TRBV21-1 is assigned pseudogene status. The CDR3 spans 15 residues.

Comments on this clone: Different DNA sequences within this sample yield the same CDR3. The chain carries TRBV6-5 and TRBJ2-7; D call uncertain. The CDR3 spans 14 residues. Per germline, CDR1 MNHEY and CDR2 SVGAGI. V was cut by 6 bases and J by 0 bases, with 12 bases left in between. The CDR3 protein is CASRAGTVSYEQYF. Written as DNA, the CDR3 is TGTGCCAGCAGGGCCGGAACAGTCTCCTACGAGCAGTACTTC.

This clone appeared once. This same CDR3 is encoded by further DNA sequences in the sample. The chain is built from TRBV12-3 or TRBV12-4 and TRBJ1-2; 8 bases are a match to TRBD1. V shed 6 bases and J 6 bases; nucleotides not matched to a gene: 6. The CDR3 covers 13 residues. Here the CDR3 DNA reads TGTGCCAGCAGCCTTGGACAGGGAGATGGCTACACCTTC. Translated: CASSLGQGDGYTF.

This rearrangement joins TRBV4-1 to TRBJ1-5; D not resolved. This CDR3 has 13 residues. V was pared by 1 base and J by 8 bases, with 9 bases between. Germline-derived CDR1 and CDR2 are MGHRA and YSYEKL. The CDR3 loop reads CASSQGYMEPQHF. The CDR3 coding sequence is TGCGCCAGCAGCCAAGGATACATGGAGCCCCAGCATTTT.

The rearrangement joins TRBV29-1 to TRBJ1-2; D unclear. The germline V gene has CDR1 SQVTM and CDR2 ANQGSEA. The CDR3 has 12 amino acids. Trimming stripped 3 bases from V and 8 bases from J, with 13 bases between. CDR3 amino acids: CSVDRGLWGYTF. DNA for the CDR3: TGCAGCGTTGATCGCGGCCTTTGGGGCTACACCTTC.

CDR3 nucleotides: TGTGCCATCAGTGAGCCTTATGGCTACACCTTC. It specifies CAISEPYGYTF. The V and J genes are TRBV10-3 and TRBJ1-2; D remains unclear. The ends were cut back, 2 bases at V and 5 bases at J, with 3 bases in the middle. Germline CDR1 is ENHRY and CDR2 is SYGVKD. The length of the CDR3 is 11 residues.

The chain uses TRBV7-2 and TRBJ1-5; weak D call: TRBD1 (5 bases). This CDR3 is 16 amino acids long. Trimming stripped 1 base from V and 1 base from J, with 11 bases between. CDR1 SGHTA and CDR2 FQGNSA come from the germline V gene. The CDR3 nucleotides read TGTGCCAGCAGCTTAGTCGGGGGGAGAAGCAATCAGCCCCAGCATTTT. Translating it yields CASSLVGGRSNQPQHF.

The rearrangement joins TRBV5-4 to TRBJ1-2; possibly TRBD1 for D (6 bases). The V gene's germline CDR1 is SGHNT and CDR2 YYREEE (reference sequence). Between the trimmed V and J ends, which lost 4 bases and 0 bases, there was a span of 13 bases. CDR3 length: 15 amino acids. The DNA for the CDR3 is TGTGCCAGCAGCCGGACAGCCTATGCTAACTATGGCTACACCTTC. Amino acid sequence: CASSRTAYANYGYTF.

The gene calls are TRBV3-1 (or the pseudogene TRBV3-2) and TRBJ1-1; 10 bases match TRBD1. Germline values: CDR1 LGHDT, CDR2 YNNKEL (reference sequence). Losses at the gene ends were 3 bases for V and 4 bases for J; bases not matched to a gene: 11. The CDR3 has 17 residues. CDR3 nucleotides: TGTGCCAGCAGCCAGTACCGGGACAGGGGTTATGGCACTGAAGCTTTCTTT. Its translation: CASSQYRDRGYGTEAFF.

V and J are TRBV27 and TRBJ1-2, with 7 bases aligning to TRBD1. Germline V gene data show CDR1 as MNHEY and CDR2 as SMNVEV (reference sequence). This CDR3 spans 13 amino acids. The junction had 13 bases not matched to a gene; V was cut back by 8 bases and J by 10 bases. CDR3 in DNA: TGTGCCAGCGGCTGGACAGGACCTTTATTCTACACCTTC. Amino acids: CASGWTGPLFYTF.

This chain uses TRBV9 with TRBJ2-7; 9 bases align to TRBD1. The ends lost 0 bases at V and 5 bases at J; junction bases unmatched: 6. The CDR3 spans 15 residues. CDR1 and CDR2 (germline): SGDLS, YYNGEE. CDR3 coding DNA: TGTGCCAGCAGCGTAGGAGGACAGGGGTTGGACGAGCAGTACTTC. Encoded protein: CASSVGGQGLDEQYF.